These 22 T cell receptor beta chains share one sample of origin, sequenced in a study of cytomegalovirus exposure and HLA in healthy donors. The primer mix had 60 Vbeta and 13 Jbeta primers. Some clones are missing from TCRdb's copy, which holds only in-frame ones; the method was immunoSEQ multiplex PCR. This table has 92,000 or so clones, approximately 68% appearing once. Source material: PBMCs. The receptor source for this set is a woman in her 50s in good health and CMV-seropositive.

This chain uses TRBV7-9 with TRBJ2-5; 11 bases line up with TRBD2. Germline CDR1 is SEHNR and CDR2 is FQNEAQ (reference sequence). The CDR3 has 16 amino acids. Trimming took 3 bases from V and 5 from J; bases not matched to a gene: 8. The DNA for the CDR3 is TGTGCCAGCAGCTTTAGCGGGGGGGCTATGATGGAGACCCAGTACTTC. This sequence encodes CASSFSGGAMMETQYF.

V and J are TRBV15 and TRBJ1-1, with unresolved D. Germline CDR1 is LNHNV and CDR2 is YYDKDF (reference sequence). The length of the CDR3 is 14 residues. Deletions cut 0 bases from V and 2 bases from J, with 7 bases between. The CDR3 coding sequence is TGTGCCACCAGCAGAGATCCGAGCAACACTGAAGCTTTCTTT. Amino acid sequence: CATSRDPSNTEAFF.

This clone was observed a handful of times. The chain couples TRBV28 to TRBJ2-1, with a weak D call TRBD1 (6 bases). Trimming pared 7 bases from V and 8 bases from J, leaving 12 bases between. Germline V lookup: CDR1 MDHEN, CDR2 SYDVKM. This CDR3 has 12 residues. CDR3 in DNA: TGTGCCAGCAAAAACAGGGACGATGAGCAGTTCTTC. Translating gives CASKNRDDEQFF. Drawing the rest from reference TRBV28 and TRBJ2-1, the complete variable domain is DVKVTQSSRYLVKRTGEKVFLECVQDMDHENMFWYRQDPGLGLRLIYFSYDVKMKEKGDIPEGYSVSREKKERFSLILESASTNQTSMYLCASKNRDDEQFFGPGTRLTVL.

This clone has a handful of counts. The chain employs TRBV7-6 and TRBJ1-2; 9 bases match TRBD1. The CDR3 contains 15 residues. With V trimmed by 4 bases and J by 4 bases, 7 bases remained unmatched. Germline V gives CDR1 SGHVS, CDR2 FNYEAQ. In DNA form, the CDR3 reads TGTGCCAGCAGCTCGACTACAGGGGGCATCTATGGCTACACCTTC. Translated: CASSSTTGGIYGYTF.

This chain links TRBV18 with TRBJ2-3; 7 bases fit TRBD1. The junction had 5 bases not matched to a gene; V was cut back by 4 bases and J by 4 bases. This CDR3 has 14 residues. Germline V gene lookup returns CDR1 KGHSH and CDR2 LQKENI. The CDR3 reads CASSRDRVPDTQYF. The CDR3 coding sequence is TGTGCCAGCTCACGAGACAGGGTCCCAGATACGCAGTATTTT.

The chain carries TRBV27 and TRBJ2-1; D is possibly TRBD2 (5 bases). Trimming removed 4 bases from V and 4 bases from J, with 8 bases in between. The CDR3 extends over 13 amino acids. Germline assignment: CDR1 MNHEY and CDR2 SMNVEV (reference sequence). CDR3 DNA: TGTGCCAGCAGTTCCGGGGTGTACAATGAGCAGTTCTTC. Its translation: CASSSGVYNEQFF.

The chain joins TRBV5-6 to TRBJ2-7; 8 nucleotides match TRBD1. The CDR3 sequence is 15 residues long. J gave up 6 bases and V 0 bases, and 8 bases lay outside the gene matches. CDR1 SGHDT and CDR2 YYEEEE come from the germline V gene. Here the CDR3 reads CASSLAGQGLPEQYF. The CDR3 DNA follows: TGTGCCAGCAGCTTGGCCGGACAGGGACTGCCCGAGCAGTACTTC.

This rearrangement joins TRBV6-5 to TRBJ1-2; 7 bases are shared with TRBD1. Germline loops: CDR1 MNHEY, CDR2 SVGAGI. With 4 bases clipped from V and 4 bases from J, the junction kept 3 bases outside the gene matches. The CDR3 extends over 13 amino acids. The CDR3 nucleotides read TGTGCCAGCAGTTCGGAGGGGGCCTATGGCTACACCTTC. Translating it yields CASSSEGAYGYTF.

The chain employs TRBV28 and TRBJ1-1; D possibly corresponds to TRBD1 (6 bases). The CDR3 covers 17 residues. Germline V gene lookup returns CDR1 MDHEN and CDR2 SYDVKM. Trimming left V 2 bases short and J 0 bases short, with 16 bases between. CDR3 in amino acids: CASSLLVWDILNTEAFF. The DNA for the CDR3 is TGTGCCAGCAGTTTACTTGTCTGGGACATCCTGAACACTGAAGCTTTCTTT.

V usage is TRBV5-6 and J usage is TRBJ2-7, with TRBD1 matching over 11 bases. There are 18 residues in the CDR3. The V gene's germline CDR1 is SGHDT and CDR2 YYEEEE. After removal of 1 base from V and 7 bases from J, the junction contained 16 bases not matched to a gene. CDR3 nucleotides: TGTGCCAGCAGCTTGTCCCCCCACCGGGACAGGGGGGTGTGGGAGCAGTACTTC. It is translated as CASSLSPHRDRGVWEQYF.

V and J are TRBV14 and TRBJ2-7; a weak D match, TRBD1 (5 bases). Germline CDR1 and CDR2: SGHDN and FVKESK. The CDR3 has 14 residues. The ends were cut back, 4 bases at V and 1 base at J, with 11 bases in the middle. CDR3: CASSPFQGSYEQYF. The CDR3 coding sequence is TGTGCCAGCAGCCCGTTCCAGGGATCCTACGAGCAGTACTTC.

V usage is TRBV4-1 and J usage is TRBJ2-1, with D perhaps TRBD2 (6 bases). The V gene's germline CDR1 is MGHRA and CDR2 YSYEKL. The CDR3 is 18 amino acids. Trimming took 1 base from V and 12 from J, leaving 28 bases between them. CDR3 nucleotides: TGCGCCAGCAGCCAAGTTGACCAGCGGGTCCGACCGGGTTCTGCGCAGTTCTTC. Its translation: CASSQVDQRVRPGSAQFF.

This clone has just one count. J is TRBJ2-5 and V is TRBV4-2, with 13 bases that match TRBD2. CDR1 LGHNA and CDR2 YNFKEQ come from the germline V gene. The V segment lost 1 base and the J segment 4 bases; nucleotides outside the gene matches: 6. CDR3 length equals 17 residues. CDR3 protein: CASSQGTSGGGGETQYF. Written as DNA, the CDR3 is TGTGCCAGCAGCCAAGGGACTAGCGGGGGCGGGGGAGAGACCCAGTACTTC.

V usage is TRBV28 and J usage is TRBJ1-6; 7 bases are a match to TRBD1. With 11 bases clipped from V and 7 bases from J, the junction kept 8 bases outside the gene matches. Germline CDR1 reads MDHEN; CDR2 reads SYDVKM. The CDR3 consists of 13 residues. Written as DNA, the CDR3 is TGTGCCTACAGGGGCGCCCCCAATTCACCCCTCCACTTT. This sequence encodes CAYRGAPNSPLHF.

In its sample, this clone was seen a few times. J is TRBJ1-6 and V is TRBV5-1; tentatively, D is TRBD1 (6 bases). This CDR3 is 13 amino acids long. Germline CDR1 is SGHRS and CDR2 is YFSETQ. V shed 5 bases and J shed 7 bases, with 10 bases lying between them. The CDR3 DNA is TGCGCCAGCAGTACAGGGATCAATTCACCCCTCCACTTT. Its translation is CASSTGINSPLHF.

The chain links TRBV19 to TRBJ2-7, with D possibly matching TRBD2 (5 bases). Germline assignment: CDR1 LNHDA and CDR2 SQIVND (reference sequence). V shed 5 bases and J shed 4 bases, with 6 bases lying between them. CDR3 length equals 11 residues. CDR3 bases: TGTGCCAGTAGTCGGGGATACGAGCAGTACTTC. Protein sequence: CASSRGYEQYF. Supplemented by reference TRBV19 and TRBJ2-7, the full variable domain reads DGGITQSPKYLFRKEGQNVTLSCEQNLNHDAMYWYRQDPGQGLRLIYYSQIVNDFQKGDIAEGYSVSREKKESFPLTVTSAQKNPTAFYLCASSRGYEQYFGPGTRLTVT.

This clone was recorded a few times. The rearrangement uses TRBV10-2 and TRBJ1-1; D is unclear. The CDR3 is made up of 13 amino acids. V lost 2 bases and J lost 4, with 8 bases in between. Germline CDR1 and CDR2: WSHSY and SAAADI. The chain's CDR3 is CASSEEVRTEAFF. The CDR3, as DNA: TGCGCCAGCAGTGAGGAGGTGCGCACTGAAGCTTTCTTT.

The CDR3 DNA reads as TGTGCCAGCACTAGGACTAGCGGGGGGGCAGGGGAGACCCAGTACTTC. Encoded protein: CASTRTSGGAGETQYF. The chain is built from TRBV7-8 and TRBJ2-5, with 15 bases lining up with TRBD2. The CDR3 has 16 amino acids. Germline values: CDR1 SGHVS, CDR2 FQNEAQ. V shed 7 bases, J shed 5 bases, and the junction held 8 bases outside the gene matches.

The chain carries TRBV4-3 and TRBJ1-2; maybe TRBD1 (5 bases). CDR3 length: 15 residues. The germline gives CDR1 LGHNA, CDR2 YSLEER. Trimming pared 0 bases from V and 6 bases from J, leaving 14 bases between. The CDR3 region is CASSQDWGGGNGYTF. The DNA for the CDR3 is TGCGCCAGCAGCCAAGATTGGGGGGGAGGGAATGGCTACACCTTC.

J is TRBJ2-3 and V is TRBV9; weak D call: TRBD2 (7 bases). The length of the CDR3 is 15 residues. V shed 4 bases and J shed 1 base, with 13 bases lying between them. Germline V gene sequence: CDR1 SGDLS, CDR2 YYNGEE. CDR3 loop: CASSPGEGGTDTQYF. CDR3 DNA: TGTGCCAGCAGCCCCGGGGAGGGGGGCACAGATACGCAGTATTTT. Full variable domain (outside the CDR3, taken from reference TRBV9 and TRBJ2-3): DSGVTQTPKHLITATGQRVTLRCSPRSGDLSVYWYQQSLDQGLQFLIQYYNGEERAKGNILERFSAQQFPDLHSELNLSSLELGDSALYFCASSPGEGGTDTQYFGPGTRLTVL.

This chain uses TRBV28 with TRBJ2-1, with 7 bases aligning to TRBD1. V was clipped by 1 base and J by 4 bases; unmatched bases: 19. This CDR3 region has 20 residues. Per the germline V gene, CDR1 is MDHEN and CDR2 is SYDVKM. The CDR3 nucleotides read TGTGCCAGCAGTTTATCTGACAGGGTCGGATTTTTTAACGTGTACAATGAGCAGTTCTTC. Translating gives CASSLSDRVGFFNVYNEQFF.

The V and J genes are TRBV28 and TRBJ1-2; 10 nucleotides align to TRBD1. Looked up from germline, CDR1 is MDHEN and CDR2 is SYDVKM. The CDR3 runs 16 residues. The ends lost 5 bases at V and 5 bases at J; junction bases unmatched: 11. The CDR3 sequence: CASSAPPGQGTYGYTF. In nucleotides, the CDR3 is TGTGCCAGCAGTGCCCCCCCGGGACAGGGGACATATGGCTACACCTTC.